What follows describes a single T cell receptor (beta chain). Other DNA sequences in the same sample also yield this CDR3. These data belong to a study of shared clonotypes between healthy human individuals. J lost 9 bases, V lost 2 bases, and 6 bases had no gene match. In germline, CDR1 is LNHDA, CDR2 SQIVND (reference sequence). The CDR3 loop spans 14 amino acids. Profiling relied on immunoSEQ multiplex PCR, and the TCRdb table lists in-frame clones only, not all of them. There are 950,000 to 1,200,000 clones in the sample; approximately 77% occur only once, and roughly 0.82% lies in the top ten. This chain connects TRBV19 to TRBJ2-1; 8 bases are a match to TRBD1. Sequencing was carried out using memory CD4+ T cells from PBMCs. This sample's subset: CD45RA-negative fraction. This receptor was identified in a man younger than 35 in good health. Some clones in this sample may be carry-over from other donors' samples. CDR3 sequence reads: CASSITGGRVEQFF. In DNA form, the CDR3 reads TGTGCCAGTAGTATAACAGGGGGACGGGTTGAGCAGTTCTTC.